This record concerns one TCR beta chain sequence. The sample originates from a study of blood T cell repertoires in COVID-19. About the study: In each case, the material was cDNA or gDNA derived from T cells, B-cell-depleted T cells, or PBMCs.

Trimming cost V 8 bases and J 0 bases, with 14 bases left between them. CDR1 and CDR2 (germline): MDHEN, SYDVKM. The CDR3 extends over 16 amino acids. Authors' methods: The assay estimated nucleated cells by amplifying reference gene primers. The data were produced by immunoSEQ multiplex PCR, yet TCRdb's version contains in-frame clones alone and is incomplete. The DNA gave D and trimming, while V, J and clone size come from that table. Seen here are 140,000 or so clones, 84% observed once, and the top ten hold approximately 1.6%. Sequenced material: PBMCs or T cells enriched from blood (not recorded which). The rearrangement joins TRBV28 to TRBJ2-6; maybe TRBD1 (6 bases). The source is a woman aged 18-35 years who had been exposed to COVID-19. CDR3 sequence: CASSSVGGSGANVLTF. The CDR3 DNA sequence: TGTGCCAGCTCCTCAGTAGGGGGCTCTGGGGCCAACGTCCTGACTTTC. The full variable domain, with the rest looked up from reference TRBV28 and TRBJ2-6, is DVKVTQSSRYLVKRTGEKVFLECVQDMDHENMFWYRQDPGLGLRLIYFSYDVKMKEKGDIPEGYSVSREKKERFSLILESASTNQTSMYLCASSSVGGSGANVLTFGAGSRLTVL.